This TCR beta chain was recovered during a study of blood T cells in healthy people across ages. A second 7 to 11 cycle PCR used barcoded and J-beta primers. MiXCR, run by TCRdb on the 5' RACE reads, gives a single entry per CDR3 protein. The repertoire consists of 1.5 million to 2 million distinct CDR3 sequences, with 28% occurring once and the leading ten covering about 7.7%. CDR3 length: 15 amino acids. After removal of 7 bases from V and 6 bases from J, the junction contained 12 bases not matched to a gene. Germline V gene sequence: CDR1 MNHEY, CDR2 SMNVEV (reference sequence). The sequencing input was blood. The chain couples TRBV27 to TRBJ2-1; 7 bases are shared with TRBD2. The TCR originated in a young woman in good health. Here the CDR3 reads CASIGPGGSPNEQFF. DNA for the CDR3: TGTGCCAGCATAGGCCCCGGGGGGAGTCCCAATGAGCAGTTCTTC.